This T cell receptor beta chain was observed in a study of blood T cell repertoires in COVID-19. Study in general: Researchers got acute and convalescent COVID-19 samples from the United States, Italy and Spain.

Deletions cut 3 bases from V and 5 bases from J, with 15 bases between. Germline CDR1 SGDLS, CDR2 YYNGEE. CDR3 length: 14 amino acids. As originally analysed: It was from reference gene primer amplification that nucleated cell counts were estimated. Assay used: immunoSEQ multiplex PCR; TCRdb lists only in-frame clones, some missing. Clonal size and the V and J genes are those of that table, whereas D and trimming came from the DNA. The sample lists 70,000 to 95,000 clones, 75% to 85% seen once, with 13% in the top ten. The rearrangement uses TRBV9 and TRBJ2-7; maybe TRBD2 (5 bases). This receptor was identified in a human donor in a cohort sampled during active COVID-19. The sequencing input was peripheral blood. CDR3 in amino acids: CASSATAGLDEQYF. The CDR3, as DNA: TGTGCCAGCAGCGCCACAGCAGGACTCGACGAGCAGTACTTC.